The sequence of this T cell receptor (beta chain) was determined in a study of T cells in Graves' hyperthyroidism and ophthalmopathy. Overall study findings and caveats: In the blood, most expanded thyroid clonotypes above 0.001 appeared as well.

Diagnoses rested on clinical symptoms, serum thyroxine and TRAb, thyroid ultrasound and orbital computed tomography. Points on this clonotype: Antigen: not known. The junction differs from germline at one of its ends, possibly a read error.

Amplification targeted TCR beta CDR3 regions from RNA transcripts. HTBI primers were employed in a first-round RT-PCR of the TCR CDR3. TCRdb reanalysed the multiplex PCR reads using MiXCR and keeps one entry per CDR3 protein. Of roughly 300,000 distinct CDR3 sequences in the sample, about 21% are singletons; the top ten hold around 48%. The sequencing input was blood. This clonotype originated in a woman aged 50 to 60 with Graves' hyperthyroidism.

The CDR3 here is CATSKGPGDQPRHF. CDR3 bases: TGTGCCACCAGTAAGGGTCCAGGGGATCAGCCCCGGCATTTT. The chain joins TRBV24-1 to TRBJ1-5; D is possibly TRBD1 (6 bases). In germline, CDR1 is KGHDR, CDR2 SFDVKD. The CDR3 runs to 14 residues.